This entry lists 16 T cell receptor beta chains sequenced from one sample in a study of T cell responses to AZD1222 COVID-19 vaccine. The data were produced by immunoSEQ multiplex PCR, yet TCRdb's version contains in-frame clones alone and is incomplete. The repertoire holds 150,000 to 200,000 clones, 94% seen once, with 7.5% to 9.5% in the top ten. The source was peripheral blood, collected on day 0 of AZD1222 vaccination. These receptors were collected from an adult in good health.

The chain employs TRBV19 and TRBJ1-2, with 11 positions matching TRBD1. The CDR3 totals 16 residues. Germline V gene lookup returns CDR1 LNHDA and CDR2 SQIVND (reference sequence). J gave up 4 bases and V 5 bases, and 9 bases lay outside the gene matches. In DNA, the CDR3 is TGTGCCAGTAGTCCCCGGACAGGGGGCTTCCTCTATGGCTACACCTTC. Translating it yields CASSPRTGGFLYGYTF.

This clone was observed a single time. The chain uses TRBV15 and TRBJ1-5, with D perhaps TRBD1 (6 bases). V was trimmed by 0 bases and J by 2 bases, leaving 8 bases between them. This CDR3 region has 15 residues. Germline CDR1 and CDR2: LNHNV and YYDKDF (reference sequence). CDR3 DNA: TGTGCCACCAGCAGAGAGAGGGGGGGCAATCAGCCCCAGCATTTT. It specifies CATSRERGGNQPQHF.

The chain joins TRBV18 to TRBJ2-3; TRBD1 matches at 7 bases. This CDR3 contains 15 residues. Germline V gene data show CDR1 as KGHSH and CDR2 as LQKENI. V shed 1 base, J shed 0 bases, and the junction held 1 base outside the gene matches. Here the CDR3 DNA reads TGTGCCAGCTCACCACGGGACAGAAGCACAGATACGCAGTATTTT. Its translation is CASSPRDRSTDTQYF.

This sequence joins TRBV9 and TRBJ2-5; 10 positions match TRBD1. The germline CDR1 and CDR2 sequences are SGDLS and YYNGEE. The CDR3 has 15 residues. V lost 5 bases to trimming and J lost 5 bases; unmatched junction nucleotides: 9. The chain's CDR3 is CASSITGTGEETQYF. CDR3 DNA sequence: TGTGCCAGCAGTATAACCGGGACAGGGGAGGAGACCCAGTACTTC.

CDR3 DNA: TGTGCCAGCAGCTTAGGACTAGCGACCTACAATGAGCAGTTCTTC. Translation: CASSLGLATYNEQFF. This chain uses TRBV7-9 with TRBJ2-1; 8 positions agree with TRBD2. V was pared by 1 base and J by 2 bases, with 1 base of the junction left unmatched. The length of the CDR3 is 15 residues. Per the germline V gene, CDR1 is SEHNR and CDR2 is FQNEAQ (reference sequence).

The table lists this clone with a count of one. This sequence joins TRBV5-1 and TRBJ2-7, with 8 bases that match TRBD1. CDR3 length equals 16 residues. Germline V CDR1 and CDR2: SGHRS, YFSETQ. The ends lost 0 bases at V and 0 bases at J; junction bases unmatched: 5. CDR3 sequence (DNA): TGCGCCAGCAGCTTGGAGGGACAGGTCAGCTCCTACGAGCAGTACTTC. It translates to CASSLEGQVSSYEQYF. Full variable domain (missing parts from reference TRBV5-1 and TRBJ2-7): KAGVTQTPRYLIKTRGQQVTLSCSPISGHRSVSWYQQTPGQGLQFLFEYFSETQRNKGNFPGRFSGRQFSNSRSEMNVSTLELGDSALYLCASSLEGQVSSYEQYFGPGTRLTVT.

The V call is TRBV10-1, the J call TRBJ2-5; D is undetermined. Trimming took 10 bases from V and 1 from J, leaving 10 bases between them. CDR3 size: 12 residues. Germline-derived CDR1 and CDR2 are WNHNN and SYGVQD (reference sequence). The CDR3 sequence: CAMGLVQETQYF. CDR3 coding DNA: TGCGCCATGGGGTTGGTCCAAGAGACCCAGTACTTC.

This sequence joins TRBV5-5 and TRBJ1-3; 7 nucleotides match TRBD1. J gave up 0 bases and V 0 bases, and 3 bases lay outside the gene matches. Germline V gene data show CDR1 as SGHKS and CDR2 as YYEKEE (reference sequence). This CDR3 comprises 16 residues. The CDR3 DNA reads as TGTGCCAGCAGCTTGGTAGGGGGCATCTCTGGAAACACCATATATTTT. Its translation is CASSLVGGISGNTIYF.

The rearrangement uses TRBV6-5 and TRBJ1-4, with a possible D match to TRBD1 (6 bases). The CDR3 consists of 14 residues. Trimming cost V 8 bases and J 7 bases, with 17 bases left between them. Germline CDR1 is MNHEY and CDR2 is SVGAGI. As DNA, the CDR3 is TGTGCCAGCCGCCGGGTAGGGGGTGGTGAAAAACTGTTTTTT. The encoded protein is CASRRVGGGEKLFF.

V and J are TRBV4-1 and TRBJ1-5; TRBD1 is a possible D gene (5 bases). V lost 2 bases and J lost 3, with 8 bases in between. CDR1 and CDR2 from the germline V gene are MGHRA and YSYEKL. The CDR3 extends over 14 amino acids. The DNA of the CDR3 is TGCGCCAGCAGCCAAACAGGCCCCAATCAGCCCCAGCATTTT. Protein product: CASSQTGPNQPQHF.

The chain combines TRBV5-6 with TRBJ2-3, with 14 positions matching TRBD2. V shed 3 bases and J 7 bases; nucleotides not matched to a gene: 7. Germline CDR1 reads SGHDT; CDR2 reads YYEEEE. The CDR3 has 16 residues. Here the CDR3 DNA reads TGTGCCAGCAGCTCCCGGACTAGCGGGAGGATGTATACGCAGTATTTT. Translated, it gives CASSSRTSGRMYTQYF.

CDR3 amino acids: CAWSPGDGSTSTDTQYF. The CDR3 DNA follows: TGTGCCTGGAGTCCTGGCGACGGGAGTACTAGCACAGATACGCAGTATTTT. The chain recombines TRBV30 with TRBJ2-3, with a possible D match to TRBD2 (6 bases). V lost 2 bases and J 0 bases, leaving 18 bases between the germline ends. There are 17 residues in the CDR3. From germline, CDR1 is GTSNPN and CDR2 SVGIG (reference sequence).

The chain joins TRBV24-1 to TRBJ1-5; D is undetermined. Between the trimmed V and J ends, which lost 4 bases and 3 bases, there was a span of 6 bases. This CDR3 region has 13 residues. The germline gives CDR1 KGHDR, CDR2 SFDVKD. Here the CDR3 reads CATSDGYNQPQHF. The CDR3 nucleotides are TGTGCCACCAGTGACGGGTACAATCAGCCCCAGCATTTT.

CDR3 protein: CASSEGGSGPQHF. CDR3 sequence (DNA): TGTGCCAGCAGTGAGGGCGGGTCAGGGCCCCAGCATTTT. The chain is built from TRBV2 and TRBJ1-5; D gene unclear. The germline V and J ends were trimmed by 3 bases and 9 bases, with 12 bases remaining between them. This CDR3 is built from 13 residues. The germline CDR1 and CDR2 sequences are SNHLY and FYNNEI.

CDR3 bases: TGTGCCAGCAGCCGCCGGGATCAGCCCCAGCATTTT. It specifies CASSRRDQPQHF. The V and J genes are TRBV6-2 or TRBV6-3 and TRBJ1-5; D uncertain. Germline V gene data show CDR1 as MNHEY and CDR2 as SVGEGT. The CDR3 consists of 12 residues. V was trimmed by 6 bases and J by 5 bases, leaving 8 bases between them.

J is TRBJ2-1 and V is TRBV7-9, with D possibly matching TRBD1 (5 bases). The V gene's germline CDR1 is SEHNR and CDR2 FQNEAQ (reference sequence). CDR3 length: 16 residues. The V gene lost 6 bases and the J gene lost 7 bases, with 22 bases spanning the gap. Here the CDR3 DNA reads TGTGCCAGCAGTGCCCAGGGCAGACCCTCAAAAAATGAGCAGTTCTTC. It is translated as CASSAQGRPSKNEQFF.